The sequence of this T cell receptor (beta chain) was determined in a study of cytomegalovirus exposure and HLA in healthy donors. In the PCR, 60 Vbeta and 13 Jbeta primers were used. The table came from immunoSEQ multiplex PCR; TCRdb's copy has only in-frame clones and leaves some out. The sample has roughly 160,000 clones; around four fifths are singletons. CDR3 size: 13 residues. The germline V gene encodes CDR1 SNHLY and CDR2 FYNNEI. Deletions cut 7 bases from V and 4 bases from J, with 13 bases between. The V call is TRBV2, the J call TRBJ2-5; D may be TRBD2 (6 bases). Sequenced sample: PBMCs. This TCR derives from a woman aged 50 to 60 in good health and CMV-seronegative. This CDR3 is CASTSEFRETQYF. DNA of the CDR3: TGTGCCAGCACTAGCGAGTTTCGAGAGACCCAGTACTTC.